The 23 T cell receptor beta chains presented below share a single source sample, sequenced in a study of cytomegalovirus exposure and HLA in healthy donors. Primers included in the PCR were 60 Vbeta and 13 Jbeta primers. Data came from immunoSEQ multiplex PCR; TCRdb stores just in-frame clones and leaves some out. The sample yields approximately 190,000 clones, approximately 87% seen once. Sequencing input: PBMCs. These receptors all stem from a young man in good health and CMV-seronegative.

The V and J genes are TRBV7-8 and TRBJ2-7; D is unresolved. This CDR3 has 14 amino acids. Germline lookup yields CDR1 SGHVS and CDR2 FQNEAQ. Trimming removed 5 bases at V and 1 base at J, with 12 bases between. The CDR3 nucleotides are TGTGCCAGCAGCGAATTAATACAATCCTACGAGCAGTACTTC. Translation gives CASSELIQSYEQYF.

The V and J genes are TRBV27 and TRBJ1-1, with D possibly matching TRBD1 (5 bases). Germline loops: CDR1 MNHEY, CDR2 SMNVEV (reference sequence). This CDR3 is built from 14 residues. Trimming pared 1 base from V and 6 bases from J, leaving 12 bases between. CDR3 amino acids: CASSLWQGGAEAFF. The CDR3 coding sequence is TGTGCCAGCAGTTTATGGCAGGGTGGGGCTGAAGCTTTCTTT.

The genes are TRBV7-2 and TRBJ2-1, with 7 bases fitting TRBD1. Germline values: CDR1 SGHTA, CDR2 FQGNSA. The length of the CDR3 is 12 residues. V trimming: 5 bases; J trimming: 6 bases; junction bases outside the gene matches: 1. CDR3 region: CASSRTGNEQFF. In nucleotides, the CDR3 is TGTGCCAGCAGCCGGACAGGCAATGAGCAGTTCTTC.

J is TRBJ2-3 and V is TRBV5-1, with a weak D call TRBD1 (5 bases). Germline CDR1 and CDR2: SGHRS and YFSETQ. The CDR3 runs to 14 residues. V was pared by 0 bases and J by 2 bases, with 7 bases between. DNA for the CDR3: TGCGCCAGCAGCTTGGCAGGGCTCACAGATACGCAGTATTTT. As protein: CASSLAGLTDTQYF.

As to this clone: At the DNA level, this CDR3 is encoded by other sequences in the same sample as well. The CDR3 region is CASSLAGGNYGYTF. CDR3 nucleotide sequence: TGTGCCAGCAGTTTAGCAGGGGGCAACTATGGCTACACCTTC. The chain combines TRBV27 with TRBJ1-2; TRBD1 agrees at 8 bases. Trimming took 2 bases from V and 2 from J; bases not matched to a gene: 1. The germline V gene encodes CDR1 MNHEY and CDR2 SMNVEV (reference sequence). This CDR3 contains 14 residues.

The gene calls are TRBV5-5 and TRBJ2-7; perhaps TRBD1 as D (5 bases). CDR1 and CDR2 (germline): SGHKS, YYEKEE (reference sequence). The CDR3 is 15 amino acids. With 8 bases removed from V and 2 bases from J, the gap between germline ends came to 20 bases. The CDR3 region is CASSLGAQPTYEQYF. The CDR3, as DNA: TGTGCCAGTAGTCTTGGGGCACAGCCAACCTACGAGCAGTACTTC.

This clone was recorded only once. The chain has TRBV5-1 and TRBJ2-1; perhaps TRBD2 as D (5 bases). The V gene's germline CDR1 is SGHRS and CDR2 YFSETQ. The CDR3 runs 16 residues. V was shortened by 4 bases and J by 0 bases, with 14 bases between the two germline ends. CDR3 in DNA: TGCGCCAGCAGCCCTCCCGGGGTCAGCTCCTACAATGAGCAGTTCTTC. This gives the protein CASSPPGVSSYNEQFF.

The gene calls are TRBV5-5 and TRBJ1-1; perhaps TRBD1 as D (6 bases). Germline CDR1 and CDR2: SGHKS and YYEKEE (reference sequence). Trimming removed 6 bases at V and 3 bases at J, with 18 bases between. CDR3 length equals 15 residues. The CDR3 loop is CASIRIRGGDTEAFF. The CDR3 DNA reads as TGTGCCAGCATCAGAATCAGGGGTGGGGACACTGAAGCTTTCTTT.

This clone occurred a few times. The chain carries TRBV6-1 and TRBJ2-1; 11 bases are a match to TRBD2. CDR1 and CDR2 from the germline V gene are MNHNS and SASEGT. The CDR3 runs to 16 residues. Trimming cost V 4 bases and J 3 bases; bases outside gene matches: 5. The CDR3 DNA reads TGTGCCAGCAGTGGTAGCGGGGGGGCTGACTACAATGAGCAGTTCTTC. It is translated as CASSGSGGADYNEQFF.

In this sample, this clone turned up a few times. The chain has TRBV6-5 and TRBJ1-1; D remains unclear. Germline V CDR1 and CDR2: MNHEY, SVGAGI. Trimming left V 0 bases short and J 5 bases short, with 7 bases between. There are 13 residues in the CDR3. In nucleotides, the CDR3 is TGTGCCAGCAGTTACTCGCAGACTACTGAAGCTTTCTTT. This encodes CASSYSQTTEAFF.

CDR3 coding DNA: TGTGCCAGCAGCCTTGGGGGGGGTCAGGCAGATACGCAGTATTTT. This sequence encodes CASSLGGGQADTQYF. The genes are TRBV7-6 and TRBJ2-3, with 7 bases fitting TRBD2. Trimming removed 5 bases from V and 4 bases from J; junction bases left unmatched: 9. Germline CDR1 is SGHVS and CDR2 is FNYEAQ. The CDR3 is 15 amino acids.

This clone was observed once. This sequence joins TRBV5-6 and TRBJ1-2; D not certain. Trimming shortened V by 1 base and J by 4 bases, and 8 bases separated the two germline ends. The germline gives CDR1 SGHDT, CDR2 YYEEEE. This CDR3 contains 13 residues. In DNA, the CDR3 is TGTGCCAGCAGCTTGACAAATCTCTATGGCTACACCTTC. Its protein product is CASSLTNLYGYTF.

The rearrangement uses TRBV19 and TRBJ2-1; D not certain. The V gene's germline CDR1 is LNHDA and CDR2 SQIVND (reference sequence). Trimming shortened V by 4 bases and J by 4 bases, and 5 bases separated the two germline ends. The length of the CDR3 is 12 residues. CDR3 nucleotide sequence: TGTGCCAGTAGTACCAGGTACAATGAGCAGTTCTTC. It is translated as CASSTRYNEQFF.

Only one count was recorded for this clone. The chain is built from TRBV7-9 and TRBJ1-2; D possibly corresponds to TRBD1 (6 bases). Germline V gene data show CDR1 as SEHNR and CDR2 as FQNEAQ (reference sequence). The CDR3 is 13 amino acids. The V and J ends lost 2 bases and 5 bases respectively, with 9 bases between them. CDR3 loop: CASSLSQGYGYTF. CDR3 DNA sequence: TGTGCCAGCAGCTTATCCCAGGGGTATGGCTACACCTTC.

The genes are TRBV27 and TRBJ2-1; 10 bases map to TRBD2. This CDR3 comprises 14 residues. Looked up from germline, CDR1 is MNHEY and CDR2 is SMNVEV (reference sequence). V trimming: 5 bases; J trimming: 4 bases; junction bases outside the gene matches: 2. Here the CDR3 reads CASSIAGGYNEQFF. CDR3 DNA sequence: TGTGCCAGCAGTATAGCGGGAGGTTACAATGAGCAGTTCTTC.

The V gene is TRBV6-5, the J gene TRBJ2-7, with D perhaps TRBD1 (6 bases). The V gene's germline CDR1 is MNHEY and CDR2 SVGAGI. Trimming took 8 bases from V and 4 from J, leaving 15 bases between them. The CDR3 spans 13 residues. CDR3 DNA sequence: TGTGCCAGCCGGACGGACAGTCCTTACGAGCAGTACTTC. It yields the protein CASRTDSPYEQYF.

The chain is built from TRBV5-1 and TRBJ2-1; TRBD2 aligns across 8 bases. Germline CDR1 is SGHRS and CDR2 is YFSETQ. The J segment lost 8 bases and the V segment lost 8 bases, leaving 18 bases of the junction unmatched. This CDR3 has 16 amino acids. CDR3 nucleotides: TGCGCCAGTTATGAGGTCCTAGCGGGTGTAGGAGATGAGCAGTTCTTC. It is translated as CASYEVLAGVGDEQFF.

V and J are TRBV2 and TRBJ2-7; the D gene is possibly TRBD2 (5 bases). Germline assignment: CDR1 SNHLY and CDR2 FYNNEI. The CDR3 is made up of 12 amino acids. Trimming took 9 bases from V and 4 from J, leaving 13 bases between them. The CDR3 protein is CASQGSVYEQYF. CDR3 DNA sequence: TGTGCCAGTCAAGGGAGCGTTTACGAGCAGTACTTC. The full variable domain, rest sourced from reference TRBV2 and TRBJ2-7, is EPEVTQTPSHQVTQMGQEVILRCVPISNHLYFYWYRQILGQKVEFLVSFYNNEISEKSEIFDDQFSVERPDGSNFTLKIRSTKLEDSAMYFCASQGSVYEQYFGPGTRLTVT.

The J gene is TRBJ2-7, the V gene TRBV9; 10 bases agree with TRBD1. Germline CDR1 and CDR2: SGDLS and YYNGEE. V dropped 2 bases and J dropped 2; count of bases not matched to a gene: 1. The CDR3 totals 14 residues. The CDR3 here is CASSVGQGAYEQYF. The DNA of the CDR3 is TGTGCCAGCAGCGTCGGACAGGGGGCCTACGAGCAGTACTTC.

The chain uses TRBV7-9 and TRBJ1-6; 8 positions agree with TRBD1. Germline V gene lookup returns CDR1 SEHNR and CDR2 FQNEAQ (reference sequence). J lost 4 bases, V lost 5 bases, and 4 bases had no gene match. The CDR3 consists of 15 residues. CDR3 protein: CASSTQGAYNSPLHF. CDR3 bases: TGTGCCAGCAGCACCCAGGGGGCATATAATTCACCCCTCCACTTT.

Here the CDR3 reads CASSLGGLAGGQETQYF. The CDR3 region has the DNA TGTGCCAGCAGCTTAGGGGGTCTAGCGGGGGGACAAGAGACCCAGTACTTC. The chain has TRBV7-9 and TRBJ2-5; 11 bases match TRBD2. CDR1 and CDR2 (germline): SEHNR, FQNEAQ (reference sequence). This CDR3 contains 17 residues. V trimming: 1 base; J trimming: 2 bases; junction bases outside the gene matches: 6. Full variable domain (outside the CDR3, taken from reference TRBV7-9 and TRBJ2-5): DTGVSQNPRHKITKRGQNVTFRCDPISEHNRLYWYRQTLGQGPEFLTYFQNEAQLEKSRLLSDRFSAERPKGSFSTLEIQRTEQGDSAMYLCASSLGGLAGGQETQYFGPGTRLLVL.

This clone was seen only a few times. The chain links TRBV5-6 to TRBJ2-5; 10 nucleotides agree with TRBD2. Germline assignment: CDR1 SGHDT and CDR2 YYEEEE. V lost 3 bases to trimming and J lost 4 bases; unmatched junction nucleotides: 12. The CDR3 totals 17 residues. The CDR3, as DNA: TGTGCCAGCAGCTCTTGGGGTCTAGCGGGAGCGGGAGAGACCCAGTACTTC. It codes for CASSSWGLAGAGETQYF.

The rearrangement joins TRBV6-5 to TRBJ1-3; D is ambiguous. Germline lookup yields CDR1 MNHEY and CDR2 SVGAGI. Trimming cost V 4 bases and J 0 bases, with 4 bases left between them. This CDR3 spans 13 amino acids. CDR3 region: CASSWSSGNTIYF. The CDR3 DNA sequence: TGTGCCAGCAGTTGGAGCTCTGGAAACACCATATATTTT.